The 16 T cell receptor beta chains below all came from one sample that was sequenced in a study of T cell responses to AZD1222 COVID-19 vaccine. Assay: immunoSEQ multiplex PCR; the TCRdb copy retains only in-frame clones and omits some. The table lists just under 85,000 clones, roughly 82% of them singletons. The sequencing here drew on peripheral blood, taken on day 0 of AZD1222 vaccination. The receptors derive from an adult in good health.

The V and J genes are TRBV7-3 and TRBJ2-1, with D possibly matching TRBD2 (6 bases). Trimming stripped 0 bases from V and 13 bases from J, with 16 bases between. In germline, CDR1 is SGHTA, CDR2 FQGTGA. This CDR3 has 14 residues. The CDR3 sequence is CASSLTAGLAFQFF. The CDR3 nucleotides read TGTGCCAGCAGCTTAACGGCGGGGCTAGCTTTTCAGTTCTTC.

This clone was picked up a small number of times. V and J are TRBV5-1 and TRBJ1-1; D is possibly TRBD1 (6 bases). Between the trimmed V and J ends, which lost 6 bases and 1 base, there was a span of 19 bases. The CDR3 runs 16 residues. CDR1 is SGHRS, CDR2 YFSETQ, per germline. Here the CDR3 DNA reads TGCGCCAGCAACTCGTTTGGTCGGGGGCGGAACACTGAAGCTTTCTTT. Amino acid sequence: CASNSFGRGRNTEAFF.

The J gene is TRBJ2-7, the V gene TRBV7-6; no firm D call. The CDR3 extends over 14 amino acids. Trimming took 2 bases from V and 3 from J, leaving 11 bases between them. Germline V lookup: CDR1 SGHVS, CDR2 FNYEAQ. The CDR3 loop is CASSLIDQSYEQYF. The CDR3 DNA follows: TGTGCCAGCAGCTTAATCGACCAGAGCTACGAGCAGTACTTC.

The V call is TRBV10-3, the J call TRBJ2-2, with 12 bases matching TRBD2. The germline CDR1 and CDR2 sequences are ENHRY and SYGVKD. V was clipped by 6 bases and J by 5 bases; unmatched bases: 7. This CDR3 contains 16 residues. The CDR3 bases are TGTGCCATCAGCCCCCGACTAGCGGGGGTAACCGGGGAGCTGTTTTTT. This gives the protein CAISPRLAGVTGELFF.

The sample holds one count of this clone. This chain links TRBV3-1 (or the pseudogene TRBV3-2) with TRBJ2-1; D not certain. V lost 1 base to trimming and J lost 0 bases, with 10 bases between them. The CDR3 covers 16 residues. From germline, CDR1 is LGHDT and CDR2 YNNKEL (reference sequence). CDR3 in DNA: TGTGCCAGCAGCCAAGTAGGAGCAGGCTCCTACAATGAGCAGTTCTTC. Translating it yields CASSQVGAGSYNEQFF.

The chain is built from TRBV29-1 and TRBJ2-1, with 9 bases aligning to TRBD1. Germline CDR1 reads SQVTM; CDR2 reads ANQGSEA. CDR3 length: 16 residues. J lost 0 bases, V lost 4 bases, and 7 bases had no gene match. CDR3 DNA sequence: TGCAGCGTTGTTGGACAGGGGCCCAGCTCCTACAATGAGCAGTTCTTC. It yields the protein CSVVGQGPSSYNEQFF.

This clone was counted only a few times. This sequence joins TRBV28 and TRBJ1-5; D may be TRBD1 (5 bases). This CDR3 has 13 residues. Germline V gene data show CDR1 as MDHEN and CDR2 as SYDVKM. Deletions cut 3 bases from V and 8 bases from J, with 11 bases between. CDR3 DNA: TGTGCCAGCAGTTTTGAGGGGCACAAGCCCCAGCATTTT. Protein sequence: CASSFEGHKPQHF.

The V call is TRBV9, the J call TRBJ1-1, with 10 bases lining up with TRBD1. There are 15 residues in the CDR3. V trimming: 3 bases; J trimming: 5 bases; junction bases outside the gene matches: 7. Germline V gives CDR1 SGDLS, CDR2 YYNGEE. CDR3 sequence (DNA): TGTGCCAGCAGCGGAACGACAGGGGGCATAACTGAAGCTTTCTTT. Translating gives CASSGTTGGITEAFF.

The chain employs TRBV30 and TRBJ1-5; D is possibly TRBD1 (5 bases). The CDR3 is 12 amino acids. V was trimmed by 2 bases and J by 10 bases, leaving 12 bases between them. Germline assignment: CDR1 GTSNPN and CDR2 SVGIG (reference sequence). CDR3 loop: CAWSRTQGPQHF. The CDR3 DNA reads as TGTGCCTGGAGTCGCACCCAGGGTCCCCAGCATTTT.

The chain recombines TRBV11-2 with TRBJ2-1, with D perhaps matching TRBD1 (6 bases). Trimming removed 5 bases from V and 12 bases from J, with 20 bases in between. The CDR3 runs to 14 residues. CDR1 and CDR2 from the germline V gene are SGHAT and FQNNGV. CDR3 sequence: CASSADGTRGWQFF. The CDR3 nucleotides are TGTGCCAGCAGCGCCGACGGGACCAGGGGATGGCAGTTCTTC.

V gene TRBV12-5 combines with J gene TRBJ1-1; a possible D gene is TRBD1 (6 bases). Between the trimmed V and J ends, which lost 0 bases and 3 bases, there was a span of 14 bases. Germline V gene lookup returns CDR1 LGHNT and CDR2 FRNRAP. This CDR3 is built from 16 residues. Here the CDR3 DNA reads TGTGCTAGTGGTTTGGTACTCGGGGGGCTAGACACTGAAGCTTTCTTT. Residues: CASGLVLGGLDTEAFF.

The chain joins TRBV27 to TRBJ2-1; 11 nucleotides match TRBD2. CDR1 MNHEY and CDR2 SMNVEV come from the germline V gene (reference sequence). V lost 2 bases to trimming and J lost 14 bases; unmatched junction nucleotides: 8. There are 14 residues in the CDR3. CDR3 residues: CASSLKVGLAAEFF. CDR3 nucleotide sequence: TGTGCCAGCAGTTTAAAGGTGGGACTAGCGGCCGAGTTCTTC.

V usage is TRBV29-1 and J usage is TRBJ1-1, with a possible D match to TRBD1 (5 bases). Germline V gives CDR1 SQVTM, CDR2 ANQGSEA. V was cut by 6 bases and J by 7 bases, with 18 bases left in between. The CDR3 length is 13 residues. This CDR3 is CSVDSQGDGEAFF. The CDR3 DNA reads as TGCAGCGTCGATAGTCAGGGAGACGGTGAAGCTTTCTTT.

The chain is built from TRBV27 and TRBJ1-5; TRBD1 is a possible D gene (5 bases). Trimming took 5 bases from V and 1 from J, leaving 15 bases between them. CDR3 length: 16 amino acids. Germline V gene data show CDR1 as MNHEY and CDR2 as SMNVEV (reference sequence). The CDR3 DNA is TGTGCCAGCAGTCCGCAGGGACCTTGGAGCAATCAGCCCCAGCATTTT. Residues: CASSPQGPWSNQPQHF.

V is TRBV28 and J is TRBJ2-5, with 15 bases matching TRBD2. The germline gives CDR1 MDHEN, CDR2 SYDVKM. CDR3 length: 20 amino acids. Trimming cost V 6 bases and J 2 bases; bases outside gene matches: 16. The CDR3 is CASRQTSGTSGGFPQETQYF. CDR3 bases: TGTGCCAGCAGGCAAACCTCCGGGACTAGCGGGGGGTTCCCTCAAGAGACCCAGTACTTC.

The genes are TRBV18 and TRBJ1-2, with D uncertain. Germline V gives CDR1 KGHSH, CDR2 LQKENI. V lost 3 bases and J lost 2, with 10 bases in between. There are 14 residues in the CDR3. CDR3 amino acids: CASSPTDGNYGYTF. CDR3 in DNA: TGTGCCAGCTCACCCACGGACGGAAACTATGGCTACACCTTC.